The clone carrying this TCR beta chain was observed at least ten times. The record originates from a study of regulatory T cells in long-lasting Graves disease. Time point noted: persistent/refractory GD, antithyroid drugs over 5 years with positive TRAb. Extracted PBMC RNA gave rise to the TCR library. A blood draw put 8 to 10 milliliters of peripheral blood into EDTA tubes. Combining iRepertoire HTBI primers with Arm-PCR of CDR3 regions, the authors built TCR beta libraries. In the authors' methods: Among the samples, 60 or so TRBV and about 15 TRBJ segments were identified. TCRdb re-called the multiplex PCR reads through MiXCR, storing one row per CDR3 protein. These V and J calls rely on TCRdb rather than the paper's analysis. The table shows fewer than 550,000 distinct CDR3 sequences, with about 22% occurring only once. CDR3 length equals 19 residues. V lost 6 bases to trimming and J lost 0 bases; unmatched junction nucleotides: 10. From germline, CDR1 is LNHDA and CDR2 SQIVND (reference sequence).

This material consisted of peripheral blood mononuclear cells (PBMCs), taken when the disease was refractory, from a patient treated with antithyroid drugs. The origin of this receptor is a female donor with Graves disease. The gene calls are TRBV19 and TRBJ2-2, with 13 bases identical to TRBD2. CDR3 in amino acids: CASSEGLAGITPNTGELFF. DNA of the CDR3: TGTGCCAGTAGCGAGGGACTAGCGGGAATCACTCCGAACACCGGGGAGCTGTTTTTT.